These T cell receptor beta chains were read from a single sample in a study of blood T cell repertoires in COVID-19. TCRdb keeps only in-frame clones here, not all; method: immunoSEQ multiplex PCR. The top ten hold 7.8% of the sample, which has some 320,000 clones, approximately 87% seen once. Sequencing was done on a sample of peripheral blood. Every receptor here comes from a woman aged 50 to 60 who had recovered from COVID-19. Each CDR3 is given with its conserved first and last residue. A D gene is named only where the DNA matches it firmly. Some rows mark clone size as missing; the rest say once, few, many or name a class of expanded clone.

size: -; D: -; J: TRBJ2-3; V: TRBV19; DNA: TGTGCCAGTTCAGGGCGGGGGCGGTACACAGATACGCAGTATTTT; CDR3: CASSGRGRYTDTQYF
size: -; D: TRBD1; J: TRBJ1-2; V: TRBV6-5; DNA: TGTGCCAGCAGTTCCAGGACAGGGGTTGGCTACACCTTC; CDR3: CASSSRTGVGYTF
size: -; D: -; J: TRBJ1-3; V: TRBV5-8; DNA: TGTGCCAGCAGCCGTGGGGCCTCTGGAAACACCATATATTTT; CDR3: CASSRGASGNTIYF
size: once; D: -; J: TRBJ1-4; V: TRBV27; DNA: TGTGCCAGCAGTTTTGGCGGGACTCAACTGTTTTTT; CDR3: CASSFGGTQLFF
size: -; D: -; J: TRBJ1-1; V: TRBV19; DNA: TGTGCCAGTAGTCCTATTTACAGGGTCGGAGCTTTCTTT; CDR3: CASSPIYRVGAFF
size: -; D: -; J: TRBJ1-1; V: TRBV6-6; DNA: TGTGCCAGCAGTGTGGGGGCTGTGAACACTGAAGCTTTCTTT; CDR3: CASSVGAVNTEAFF
size: -; D: -; J: TRBJ1-1; V: TRBV28; DNA: TGTGCCAGCAGTTTAGTCAGAACTGAAGCTTTCTTT; CDR3: CASSLVRTEAFF
size: once; D: TRBD2; J: TRBJ2-5; V: TRBV29-1; DNA: TGCAGCGTTGGTCTAGCGGGAGGTGCGGAGACCCAGTACTTC; CDR3: CSVGLAGGAETQYF
size: -; D: TRBD1; J: TRBJ1-1; V: TRBV5-1; DNA: TGCGCCAGCAGCGTGACAGGGGCGAACACTGAAGCTTTCTTT; CDR3: CASSVTGANTEAFF
size: -; D: TRBD2; J: TRBJ2-7; V: TRBV5-1; DNA: TGCGCCAGCAGCTTGGTTGCTAGCGGGCCCTACGAGCAGTACTTC; CDR3: CASSLVASGPYEQYF
size: few; D: -; J: TRBJ1-5; V: TRBV28; DNA: TGTGCCAGCAGTTTAGCAGGGTTTTTTAATCAGCCCCAGCATTTT; CDR3: CASSLAGFFNQPQHF
size: -; D: TRBD1; J: TRBJ1-2; V: TRBV5-1; DNA: TGCGCCAGCAGCTTGACCGGGACAGGGGTCTATGGCTACACCTTC; CDR3: CASSLTGTGVYGYTF
size: -; D: -; J: TRBJ1-2; V: TRBV6-5; DNA: TGTGCCAGCAGCCCGTCGGGGGGCTTAACCTATGGCTACACCTTC; CDR3: CASSPSGGLTYGYTF
size: -; D: TRBD2; J: TRBJ2-1; V: TRBV28; DNA: TGTGCCATCGGAGGAGGACTAGAGAACAATGAGCAGTTCTTC; CDR3: CAIGGGLENNEQFF
size: -; D: TRBD1; J: TRBJ2-1; V: TRBV6-1; DNA: TGTGCCGGCTCAGGGGGATCCTACAATGAGCAGTTCTTC; CDR3: CAGSGGSYNEQFF
size: -; D: TRBD1; J: TRBJ2-3; V: TRBV11-2; DNA: TGTGCCAGCAGCTTAGCACCCAGGACAGGGGATACGCAGTATTTT; CDR3: CASSLAPRTGDTQYF
size: -; D: -; J: TRBJ2-5; V: TRBV11-2; DNA: TGTGCCAGCAGCTTAGGGGTGGTAGCCCAAGAGACCCAGTACTTC; CDR3: CASSLGVVAQETQYF
size: -; D: TRBD2; J: TRBJ2-2; V: TRBV9; DNA: TGTGCCAGCAGCGGGATCCTAGCGGGGGGTACCGGGGAGCTGTTTTTT; CDR3: CASSGILAGGTGELFF
size: -; D: TRBD1; J: TRBJ2-6; V: TRBV18; DNA: TGTGCCAGCTCACCCGGGCCTCCGGGACAGGGGACTGGGGCCAACGTCCTGACTTTC; CDR3: CASSPGPPGQGTGANVLTF
size: -; D: TRBD1; J: TRBJ1-3; V: TRBV19; DNA: TGTGCCAGTAGCCAAGACAGGGGGCGATCGGGAAACACCATATATTTT; CDR3: CASSQDRGRSGNTIYF
size: -; D: -; J: TRBJ1-5; V: TRBV19; DNA: TGTGCCAGTAGTATTTTACGGGACAATCAGCCCCAGCATTTT; CDR3: CASSILRDNQPQHF
size: -; D: TRBD1; J: TRBJ1-1; V: TRBV5-4; DNA: TGTGCCAGCAGCGAACAGGGGGCTGAAGCTTTCTTT; CDR3: CASSEQGAEAFF
size: -; D: TRBD1; J: TRBJ2-1; V: TRBV5-5; DNA: TGTGCCAGCAGTCGTTTCCCGGGACAGCTGGACAATGAGCAGTTCTTC; CDR3: CASSRFPGQLDNEQFF